This entry features one T cell receptor (beta chain) sequence. No antigen is known for it. These data are taken from a study of blood T cells in healthy people across ages. The study's findings and limits: Leaving the PBMCs unsorted stopped any conclusive comparison of naive versus antigen-experienced cells.

Through a sample-barcoded 5' primer and a J-beta primer mix, a second PCR was run for roughly 6 to 12 cycles. TCRdb fed the 5' RACE reads into MiXCR, producing one record per CDR3 protein. The top ten hold 15% to 19% of the sample, which has 630,000 or so distinct CDR3 sequences, about 30% seen once. V dropped 4 bases and J dropped 2; count of bases not matched to a gene: 8. Germline CDR1 is DFQATT and CDR2 is SNEGSKA (reference sequence). The CDR3 loop spans 15 amino acids. This chain uses TRBV20-1 with TRBJ2-3, with 8 bases matching TRBD1. This TCR derives from an elderly woman in good health. The source material was blood. CDR3 coding DNA: TGCAGTGCTACCGGGACAGGCCAACACACAGATACGCAGTATTTT. This codes for CSATGTGQHTDTQYF.